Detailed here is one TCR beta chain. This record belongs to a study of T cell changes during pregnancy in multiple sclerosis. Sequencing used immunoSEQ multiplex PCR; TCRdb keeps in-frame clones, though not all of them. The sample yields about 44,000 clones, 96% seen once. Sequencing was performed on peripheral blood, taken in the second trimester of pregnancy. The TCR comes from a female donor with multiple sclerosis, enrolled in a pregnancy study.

CDR3 nucleotides: TGTGCCAGCAGCTCCCCCGGGACAGGGGGAGCGGATACGCAGTATTTT. This translates into CASSSPGTGGADTQYF. The chain links TRBV7-8 to TRBJ2-3, with 11 bases that match TRBD1. V shed 4 bases, J shed 6 bases, and the junction held 9 bases outside the gene matches. The CDR3 contains 16 residues. Germline lookup yields CDR1 SGHVS and CDR2 FQNEAQ.